These 10 T cell receptor beta chains originate from one sample sequenced in a study of blood T cell repertoires in COVID-19. Repertoires were generated with immunoSEQ multiplex PCR, while TCRdb's copy carries only in-frame clones and drops some. This sample has over 120,000 clones, with under 90% found just once. The sample consisted of peripheral blood. These receptors were collected from a man between 65 and 79 years old who had recovered from COVID-19.

This sequence joins TRBV29-1 and TRBJ2-5; 9 bases are a match to TRBD2. V was clipped by 3 bases and J by 6 bases; unmatched bases: 8. CDR1 SQVTM and CDR2 ANQGSEA come from the germline V gene. CDR3 size: 14 residues. The CDR3 DNA sequence: TGCAGCGTTGAGCGGGAGGGCCAATGGAAGACCCAGTACTTC. Protein product: CSVEREGQWKTQYF.

V and J are TRBV7-3 and TRBJ2-2, with 7 bases identical to TRBD2. CDR1 SGHTA and CDR2 FQGTGA come from the germline V gene. The ends lost 1 base at V and 1 base at J; junction bases unmatched: 12. The length of the CDR3 is 19 residues. CDR3 coding DNA: TGTGCCAGCAGCTTAATAGAGCGTGGATCTAGCGGGAACACCGGGGAGCTGTTTTTT. Translation gives CASSLIERGSSGNTGELFF.

This clone was seen at least ten times. The chain links TRBV4-1 to TRBJ1-2; 9 nucleotides line up with TRBD1. Germline values: CDR1 MGHRA, CDR2 YSYEKL. V lost 3 bases and J lost 6; bases outside the gene matches: 8. This CDR3 comprises 15 residues. This CDR3 is CASSHPRDRGDGYTF. CDR3 DNA sequence: TGCGCCAGCAGCCACCCCCGAGACAGGGGGGATGGCTACACCTTC.

CDR3 DNA sequence: TGCGCCAGCAGTGAGTCGGCTAGAGGTCAGCCCCAGCATTTT. It encodes CASSESARGQPQHF. J is TRBJ1-5 and V is TRBV10-2; D unclear. Germline CDR1 WSHSY, CDR2 SAAADI. The CDR3 consists of 14 residues. With 0 bases removed from V and 6 bases from J, the gap between germline ends came to 9 bases.

This clone appeared many times. Distinct nucleotide sequences in the sample also encode this CDR3. The chain is built from TRBV7-9 and TRBJ2-7; D is ambiguous. Germline V gene data show CDR1 as SEHNR and CDR2 as FQNEAQ (reference sequence). The CDR3 sequence is 12 residues long. Trimming stripped 1 base from V and 3 bases from J, with 4 bases between. The CDR3 DNA reads TGTGCCAGCAGCTTAGTGAGCTACGAGCAGTACTTC. It specifies CASSLVSYEQYF.

The chain recombines TRBV30 with TRBJ2-2; a possible D gene is TRBD1 (7 bases). CDR1 GTSNPN and CDR2 SVGIG come from the germline V gene (reference sequence). With 3 bases removed from V and 2 bases from J, the gap between germline ends came to 13 bases. The CDR3 runs 15 residues. CDR3 DNA: TGTGCCTGGAGGGGGGGACAGTCCAACACCGGGGAGCTGTTTTTT. It encodes CAWRGGQSNTGELFF.

CDR3 in amino acids: CASSHLRAGDPWETQYF. In DNA, the CDR3 is TGTGCCAGCAGTCACCTGAGGGCAGGGGATCCCTGGGAGACCCAGTACTTC. The rearrangement links TRBV21-1 to TRBJ2-5; the table's TRBD1 call for D was not verified on the DNA. TRBV21-1 is reported as a pseudogene. The CDR3 contains 17 residues.

The V call is TRBV30, the J call TRBJ2-7; 10 nucleotides line up with TRBD1. Per germline, CDR1 GTSNPN and CDR2 SVGIG (reference sequence). J lost 9 bases, V lost 2 bases, and 10 bases had no gene match. The CDR3 covers 14 residues. The CDR3 nucleotides are TGTGCCTGGAGTAATCCGGGACAGGGGCTGAGGCAGTACTTC. Amino acids: CAWSNPGQGLRQYF.

In nucleotides, the CDR3 is TGTGCCAGCAGCCCGGGAGGACTCTATGGCTACACCTTC. Its translation: CASSPGGLYGYTF. The chain carries TRBV7-9 and TRBJ1-2, with no clear D. Trimming removed 5 bases from V and 4 bases from J, with 11 bases in between. The CDR3 extends over 13 amino acids. CDR1 is SEHNR, CDR2 FQNEAQ, per germline (reference sequence).

The chain carries TRBV6-1 and TRBJ2-7, with 9 bases matching TRBD1. V lost 6 bases and J lost 4; bases outside the gene matches: 4. There are 13 residues in the CDR3. CDR1 and CDR2 from the germline V gene are MNHNS and SASEGT. Written as DNA, the CDR3 is TGTGCCAGCAGAACAGGGGGCGGTTACGAGCAGTACTTC. Protein: CASRTGGGYEQYF.